This T cell receptor (beta chain) was sequenced for a study of identifying expanded T cells in peripheral blood. For this clone: Its target is unknown.

Study-wide results and limits: Over two and four weeks, about 15 and 19 clones changed, versus around 1.3 between replicates. Across healthy donors, higher total template counts meant significantly greater approximately two-week count variance.

Generated by immunoSEQ multiplex PCR, the TCRdb table keeps only in-frame clones and is missing some. Here the sample spans about 100,000 clones, around 87% being singletons. V was trimmed by 7 bases and J by 11 bases, leaving 21 bases between them. The germline gives CDR1 MNHEY, CDR2 SVGAGI. The CDR3 sequence is 15 residues long. During the collection period, no donor immune events like infections were recorded. Material: blood. The receptor was derived from a person aged 18-70 years in good health. The V gene is TRBV6-5, the J gene TRBJ1-6; unclear D gene. In DNA, the CDR3 is TGTGCCAGCAAACTTCGACCCGGCTTTGGGGCACCCCTCCACTTT. It codes for CASKLRPGFGAPLHF.